This T cell receptor beta chain is from a study of CD8+ T cells in alopecia areata. Study-wide context: The investigators scored severity in treated patients by the percentage of affected scalp area.

Findings of the study overall: With one nonresponder, baseline CD8+ expansion's link to response remains uncertain.

This clone was detected a few times. Its antigen is still unknown. This CDR3 contains 14 residues. Germline V gene data show CDR1 as SQVTM and CDR2 as ANQGSEA. V was pared by 4 bases and J by 1 base, with 13 bases between. The treatment was: oral pan-JAK inhibitor, 5-10 mg twice daily. After isolation, RNA underwent reverse transcription to generate cDNA as the sequencing template. TCRdb keeps only in-frame clones here, not all; method: immunoSEQ multiplex PCR. The profile covers about 42,000 clones, with roughly 89% appearing a single time and over 15% taken by the ten largest. The source of this sequence is a human donor with alopecia areata. The V call is TRBV29-1, the J call TRBJ1-1; tentative D call: TRBD1 (6 bases). The sample consisted of CD8+ T cells sorted from blood, taken at week 24, from a patient treated with tofacitinib. The CDR3 coding sequence is TGCAGCGTTGCAGGGGCGGGTTCGAACACTGAAGCTTTCTTT. Encoded protein: CSVAGAGSNTEAFF. Full variable domain (missing parts from reference TRBV29-1 and TRBJ1-1): SAVISQKPSRDICQRGTSLTIQCQVDSQVTMMFWYRQQPGQSLTLIATANQGSEATYESGFVIDKFPISRPNLTFSTLTVSNMSPEDSSIYLCSVAGAGSNTEAFFGQGTRLTVV.